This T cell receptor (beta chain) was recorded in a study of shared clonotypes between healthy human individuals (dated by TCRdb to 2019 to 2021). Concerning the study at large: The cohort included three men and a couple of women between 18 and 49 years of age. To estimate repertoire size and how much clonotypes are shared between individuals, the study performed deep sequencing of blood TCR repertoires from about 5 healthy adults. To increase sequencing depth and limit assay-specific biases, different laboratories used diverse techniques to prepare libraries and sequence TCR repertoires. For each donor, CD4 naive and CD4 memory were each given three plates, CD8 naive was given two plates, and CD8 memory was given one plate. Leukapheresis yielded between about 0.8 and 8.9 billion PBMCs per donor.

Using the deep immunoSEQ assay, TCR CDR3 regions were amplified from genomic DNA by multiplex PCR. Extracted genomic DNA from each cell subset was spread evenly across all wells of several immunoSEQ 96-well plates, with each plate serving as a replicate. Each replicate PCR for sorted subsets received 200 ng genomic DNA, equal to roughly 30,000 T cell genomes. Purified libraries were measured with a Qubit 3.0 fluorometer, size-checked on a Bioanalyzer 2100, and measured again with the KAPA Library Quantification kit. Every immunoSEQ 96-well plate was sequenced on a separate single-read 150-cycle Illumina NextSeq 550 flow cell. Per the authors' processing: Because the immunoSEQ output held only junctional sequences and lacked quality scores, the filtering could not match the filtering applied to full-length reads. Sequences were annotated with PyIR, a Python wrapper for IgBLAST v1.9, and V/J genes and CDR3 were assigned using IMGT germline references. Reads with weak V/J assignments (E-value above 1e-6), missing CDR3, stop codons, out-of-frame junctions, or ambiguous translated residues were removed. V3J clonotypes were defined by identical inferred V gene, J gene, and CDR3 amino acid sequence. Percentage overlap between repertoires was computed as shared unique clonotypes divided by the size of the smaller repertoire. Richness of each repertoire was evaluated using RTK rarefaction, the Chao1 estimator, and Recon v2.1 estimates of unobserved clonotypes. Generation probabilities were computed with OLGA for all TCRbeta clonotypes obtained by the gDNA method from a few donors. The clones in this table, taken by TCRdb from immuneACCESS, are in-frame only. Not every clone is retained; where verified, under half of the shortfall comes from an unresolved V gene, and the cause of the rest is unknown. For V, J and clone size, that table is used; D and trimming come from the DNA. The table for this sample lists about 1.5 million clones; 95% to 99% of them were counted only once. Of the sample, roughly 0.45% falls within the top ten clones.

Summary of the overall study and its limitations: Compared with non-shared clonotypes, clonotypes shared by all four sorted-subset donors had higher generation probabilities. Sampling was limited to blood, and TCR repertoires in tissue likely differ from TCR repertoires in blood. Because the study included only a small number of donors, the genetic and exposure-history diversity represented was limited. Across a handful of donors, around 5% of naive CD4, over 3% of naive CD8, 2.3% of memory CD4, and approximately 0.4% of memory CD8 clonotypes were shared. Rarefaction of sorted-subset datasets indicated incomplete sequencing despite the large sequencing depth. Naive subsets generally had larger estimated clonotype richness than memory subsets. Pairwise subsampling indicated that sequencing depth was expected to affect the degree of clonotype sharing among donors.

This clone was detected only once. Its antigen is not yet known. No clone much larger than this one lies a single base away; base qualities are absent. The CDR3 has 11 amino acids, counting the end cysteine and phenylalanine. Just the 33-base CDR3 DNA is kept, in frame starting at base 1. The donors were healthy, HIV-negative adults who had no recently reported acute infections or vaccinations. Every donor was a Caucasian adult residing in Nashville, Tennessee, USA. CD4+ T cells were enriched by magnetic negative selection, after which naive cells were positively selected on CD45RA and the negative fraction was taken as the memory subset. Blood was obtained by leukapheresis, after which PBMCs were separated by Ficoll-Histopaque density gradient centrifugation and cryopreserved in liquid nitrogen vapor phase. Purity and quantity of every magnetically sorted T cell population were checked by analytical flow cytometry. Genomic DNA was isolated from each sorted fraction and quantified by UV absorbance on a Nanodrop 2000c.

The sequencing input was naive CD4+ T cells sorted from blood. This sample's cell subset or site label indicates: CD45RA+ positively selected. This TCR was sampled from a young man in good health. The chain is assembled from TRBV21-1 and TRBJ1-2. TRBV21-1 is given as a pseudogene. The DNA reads TGTGCCAGCAGCAAGCGCCGTGGCTACACCTTC. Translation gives CASSKRRGYTF.